The 25 T cell receptor beta chains reported below all come from one sample, sequenced in a study of T-cell reconstitution after alpha-beta-depleted transplantation in children. For TCRbeta, the library was prepared with unique molecular identifiers. One entry per CDR3 protein, called by TCRdb with MiXCR from the PCR reads. The top ten clones hold 27% of a sample with 350,000 to 500,000 distinct CDR3 sequences, roughly 43% of them seen once. The sequences come from PBMCs, collected before TCRalphabeta/CD19-depleted stem cell transplant. These receptor sequences come from a girl aged 2-10 years with aplastic anemia, due to receive a stem cell transplant.

This chain connects TRBV5-5 to TRBJ2-6; D unresolved. This CDR3 has 15 amino acids. The germline V and J ends were trimmed by 2 bases and 0 bases, with 6 bases remaining between them. The germline gives CDR1 SGHKS, CDR2 YYEKEE (reference sequence). The CDR3 nucleotides are TGTGCCAGCAGCTTTTTAGGCTCTGGGGCCAACGTCCTGACTTTC. Its translation: CASSFLGSGANVLTF.

This clonotype was picked up a small number of times. This chain connects TRBV12-3 or TRBV12-4 to TRBJ2-3; D uncertain. Trimming left V 4 bases short and J 0 bases short, with 17 bases between. This CDR3 spans 17 amino acids. CDR3 nucleotide sequence: TGTGCCAGCAGTTCAGGATCTTATTTCAATAGCACAGATACGCAGTATTTT. This gives the protein CASSSGSYFNSTDTQYF.

This clonotype was recorded a few times. The V call is TRBV18, the J call TRBJ2-2, with 7 bases matching TRBD2. The CDR3 has 16 residues. The germline V gene has CDR1 KGHSH and CDR2 LQKENI. Unmatched junction bases numbered 11, after V lost 5 bases and J lost 5 bases. The CDR3: CASSYSGLDSTGELFF. The CDR3 nucleotides are TGTGCCAGCTCATACTCCGGACTAGATTCTACCGGGGAGCTGTTTTTT.

This clonotype has more than one count but fewer than ten. This rearrangement joins TRBV6-5 to TRBJ2-5, with TRBD1 matching 10 bases. This CDR3 is built from 16 residues. V was pared by 2 bases and J by 4 bases, with 7 bases of the junction left unmatched. Germline values: CDR1 MNHEY, CDR2 SVGAGI. The CDR3 region is CASSYDRTGGVETQYF. CDR3 nucleotides: TGTGCCAGCAGTTACGATCGGACAGGGGGTGTAGAGACCCAGTACTTC.

The gene calls are TRBV12-3 or TRBV12-4 and TRBJ2-1, with 7 positions matching TRBD2. The CDR3 covers 15 residues. V shed 9 bases, J shed 5 bases, and the junction held 13 bases outside the gene matches. The CDR3 nucleotides are TGTGCCAGTAACCCCGGGATAGCGGGCAACAATGAGCAGTTCTTC. Protein: CASNPGIAGNNEQFF.

The chain couples TRBV5-1 to TRBJ2-5; D not resolved. Germline V gene lookup returns CDR1 SGHRS and CDR2 YFSETQ. This CDR3 is 15 amino acids long. Trimming cost V 0 bases and J 7 bases, with 16 bases left between them. CDR3 sequence: CASSLEIRRPGTQYF. Written as DNA, the CDR3 is TGCGCCAGCAGCTTGGAGATAAGACGCCCGGGGACCCAGTACTTC.

The J gene is TRBJ1-6, the V gene TRBV15; no reliable D call. V lost 0 bases, J lost 4 bases, and 4 bases lay in between. CDR1 LNHNV and CDR2 YYDKDF come from the germline V gene (reference sequence). The CDR3 length is 14 residues. CDR3 DNA: TGTGCCACCAGCAGAGATGGTTATAATTCACCCCTCCACTTT. It specifies CATSRDGYNSPLHF.

V gene TRBV7-2 combines with J gene TRBJ2-2; no clear D gene. V lost 4 bases and J 1 base, leaving 4 bases between the germline ends. Germline values: CDR1 SGHTA, CDR2 FQGNSA. The CDR3 is 13 amino acids. The CDR3 sequence: CASSWKNTGELFF. CDR3 DNA: TGTGCCAGCAGCTGGAAGAACACCGGGGAGCTGTTTTTT.

This chain connects TRBV6-6 to TRBJ2-2; possibly TRBD1 for D (5 bases). This CDR3 has 12 amino acids. Per the germline V gene, CDR1 is MNHNY and CDR2 is SVGAGI (reference sequence). Trimming took 7 bases from V and 9 from J, leaving 12 bases between them. CDR3 nucleotide sequence: TGTGCCAGCACCGCCGCAGGGAGGGAGCTGTTTTTT. Protein: CASTAAGRELFF.

The V gene is TRBV7-3, the J gene TRBJ2-6, with 10 bases fitting TRBD1. The CDR3 sequence is 15 residues long. With 5 bases clipped from V and 13 bases from J, the junction kept 11 bases outside the gene matches. Germline V gene data show CDR1 as SGHTA and CDR2 as FQGTGA. The chain's CDR3 is CASSPFRDRGGVLTF. The CDR3 bases are TGTGCCAGCAGCCCCTTCCGGGACAGGGGCGGGGTCCTGACTTTC.

V is TRBV7-8 and J is TRBJ2-4, with D perhaps matching TRBD2 (6 bases). CDR3 length equals 16 residues. V dropped 4 bases and J dropped 0 bases, with 13 bases sitting between them. Germline V gives CDR1 SGHVS, CDR2 FQNEAQ. Here the CDR3 DNA reads TGTGCCAGCAGCTCGCGGGGTTTAATAGCCAAAAACATTCAGTACTTC. This codes for CASSSRGLIAKNIQYF.

Ten or more counts support this clonotype. V and J are TRBV7-2 and TRBJ2-2; a possible D gene is TRBD1 (7 bases). The CDR3 is 16 amino acids. Germline lookup yields CDR1 SGHTA and CDR2 FQGNSA. The V end lost 1 base, the J end lost 9 bases, and 18 bases lay between the germline ends. DNA for the CDR3: TGTGCCAGCAGCTTAGGAGCGATTGGAGGGGGCAGGGAGCTGTTTTTT. Translated: CASSLGAIGGGRELFF. Looking up the rest from reference TRBV7-2 and TRBJ2-2 gives the full variable domain: GAGVSQSPSNKVTEKGKDVELRCDPISGHTALYWYRQSLGQGLEFLIYFQGNSAPDKSGLPSDRFSAERTGGSVSTLTIQRTQQEDSAVYLCASSLGAIGGGRELFFGEGSRLTVL.

This clonotype appeared a few times. The chain uses TRBV5-4 and TRBJ2-7; D is unresolved. Germline CDR1 and CDR2: SGHNT and YYREEE (reference sequence). The CDR3 has 12 amino acids. Trimming removed 4 bases from V and 6 bases from J, with 11 bases in between. The CDR3 sequence is CASSVDMTEQYF. CDR3 DNA: TGTGCCAGCAGCGTTGACATGACCGAGCAGTACTTC.

The chain uses TRBV6-1 and TRBJ2-6; TRBD1 agrees at 7 bases. The CDR3 loop spans 18 amino acids. The J segment lost 0 bases and the V segment lost 6 bases, leaving 11 bases of the junction unmatched. In germline, CDR1 is MNHNS, CDR2 SASEGT. CDR3 DNA: TGTGCCAGCAGGTCCCGGGACAGAGTTTTCTCTGGGGCCAACGTCCTGACTTTC. Encoded protein: CASRSRDRVFSGANVLTF.

This clonotype was observed a few times. This sequence joins TRBV7-6 and TRBJ2-1; 9 bases align to TRBD2. V was pared by 5 bases and J by 8 bases, with 13 bases of the junction left unmatched. The CDR3 has 16 residues. Germline-derived CDR1 and CDR2 are SGHVS and FNYEAQ. CDR3 residues: CASSPQPGTSPHEQFF. Here the CDR3 DNA reads TGTGCCAGCAGCCCCCAGCCCGGGACTAGCCCCCATGAGCAGTTCTTC. Variable domain in full (rest from reference TRBV7-6 and TRBJ2-1): GAGVSQSPRYKVTKRGQDVALRCDPISGHVSLYWYRQALGQGPEFLTYFNYEAQQDKSGLPNDRFSAERPEGSISTLTIQRTEQRDSAMYRCASSPQPGTSPHEQFFGPGTRLTVL.

This clonotype was detected many times. The chain is built from TRBV5-6 and TRBJ2-5; possible D gene TRBD1, 6 bases. This CDR3 has 16 amino acids. Germline lookup yields CDR1 SGHDT and CDR2 YYEEEE. V was cut by 0 bases and J by 5 bases, with 17 bases left in between. The CDR3 DNA reads TGTGCCAGCAGCTTGGTAGGCACAGGGCTTTTGGAGACCCAGTACTTC. Protein sequence: CASSLVGTGLLETQYF.

Points on this clonotype: A read error is possible here, since a much larger clone lies one base away. The rearrangement links TRBV29-1 to TRBJ2-1; TRBD2 matches 8 bases. In germline, CDR1 is SQVTM, CDR2 ANQGSEA. CDR3 length equals 13 residues. As DNA, the CDR3 is TGCAGCGTTGAACTAGCGGGTTCCAATGAGCTGTTCTTC. This encodes CSVELAGSNELFF.

This clonotype was seen only a few times. The chain recombines TRBV27 with TRBJ1-1; D uncertain. The CDR3 loop spans 15 amino acids. CDR1 and CDR2 (germline): MNHEY, SMNVEV (reference sequence). The V and J ends lost 1 base and 8 bases respectively, with 17 bases between them. CDR3 loop: CASSLYVGRQSEAFF. The CDR3 region has the DNA TGTGCCAGCAGTTTATATGTGGGGAGGCAGTCGGAAGCTTTCTTT.

The genes are TRBV29-1 and TRBJ1-5; D is perhaps TRBD1 (6 bases). Germline CDR1 reads SQVTM; CDR2 reads ANQGSEA. Trimming pared 0 bases from V and 4 bases from J, leaving 19 bases between. The CDR3 length is 17 residues. The CDR3 loop is CSVEDGGASLRNQPQHF. CDR3 coding DNA: TGCAGCGTTGAAGATGGGGGGGCAAGCTTACGGAATCAGCCCCAGCATTTT.

This chain links TRBV20-1 with TRBJ2-6; tentative D call: TRBD2 (5 bases). The germline V gene encodes CDR1 DFQATT and CDR2 SNEGSKA (reference sequence). The CDR3 runs 16 residues. Between the trimmed V and J ends, which lost 5 bases and 0 bases, there was a span of 14 bases. CDR3 sequence reads: CSAPLRANSGANVLTF. CDR3 bases: TGCAGTGCTCCCCTGAGGGCTAACTCTGGGGCCAACGTCCTGACTTTC.

This clonotype has a count of ten or more. The rearrangement links TRBV27 to TRBJ1-2, with 8 bases matching TRBD1. The V segment lost 6 bases and the J segment 8 bases; nucleotides outside the gene matches: 8. CDR1 is MNHEY, CDR2 SMNVEV, per germline (reference sequence). The CDR3 loop spans 13 amino acids. CDR3 region: CASRMTGAGGYTF. CDR3 coding DNA: TGTGCCAGCAGAATGACAGGGGCTGGCGGCTACACCTTC.

This clonotype has just a few counts. The chain couples TRBV20-1 to TRBJ2-1, with 13 positions matching TRBD2. This CDR3 has 23 amino acids. With V trimmed by 6 bases and J by 5 bases, 31 bases remained unmatched. Per the germline V gene, CDR1 is DFQATT and CDR2 is SNEGSKA (reference sequence). The CDR3, as DNA: TGCAGTGCCCGAGGACTAGCGGGAGATAATGAGGCTTTAGAGGGGCCGGTCCACAATGAGCAGTTCTTC. Translation: CSARGLAGDNEALEGPVHNEQFF.

The chain has TRBV2 and TRBJ1-2, with D possibly TRBD1 on 5 matching bases. CDR1 is SNHLY and CDR2 is FYNNEI in the germline V gene. The germline V and J ends were trimmed by 5 bases and 1 base, with 20 bases remaining between them. This CDR3 spans 17 amino acids. The CDR3 spells CASSFPPGPDFNYGYTF. The DNA of the CDR3 is TGTGCCAGCAGTTTTCCCCCGGGACCTGACTTTAACTATGGCTACACCTTC.

This clonotype was recorded a few times. V gene TRBV24-1 combines with J gene TRBJ2-1; D possibly corresponds to TRBD2 (6 bases). Germline V gene lookup returns CDR1 KGHDR and CDR2 SFDVKD. The CDR3 loop spans 12 amino acids. V lost 4 bases and J lost 9, with 9 bases in between. CDR3 loop: CATSDLGGEQFF. CDR3 sequence (DNA): TGTGCCACCAGTGACCTGGGGGGTGAGCAGTTCTTC.

This clonotype has only a few counts. V gene TRBV6-1 combines with J gene TRBJ2-6, with D unresolved. The germline V and J ends were trimmed by 4 bases and 0 bases, with 4 bases remaining between them. Germline V gene sequence: CDR1 MNHNS, CDR2 SASEGT. This CDR3 contains 14 residues. CDR3 sequence (DNA): TGTGCCAGCAGTGTCCTCTCTGGGGCCAACGTCCTGACTTTC. Translated: CASSVLSGANVLTF.